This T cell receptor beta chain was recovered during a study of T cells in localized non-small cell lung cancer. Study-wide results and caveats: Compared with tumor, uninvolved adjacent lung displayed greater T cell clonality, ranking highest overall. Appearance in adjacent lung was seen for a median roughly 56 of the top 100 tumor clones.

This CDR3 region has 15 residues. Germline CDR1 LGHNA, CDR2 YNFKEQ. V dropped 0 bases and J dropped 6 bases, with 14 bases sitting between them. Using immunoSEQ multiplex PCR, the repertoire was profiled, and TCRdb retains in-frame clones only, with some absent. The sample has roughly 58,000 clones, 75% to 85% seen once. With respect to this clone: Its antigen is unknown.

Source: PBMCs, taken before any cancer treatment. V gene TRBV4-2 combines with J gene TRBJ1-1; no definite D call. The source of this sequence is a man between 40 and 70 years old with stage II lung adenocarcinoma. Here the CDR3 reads CASSQEAGRRAEAFF. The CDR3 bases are TGTGCCAGCAGCCAAGAAGCGGGGAGACGGGCTGAAGCTTTCTTT.